The source of this T cell receptor beta chain is a study of blood T cell repertoires in COVID-19. The ends lost 5 bases at V and 4 bases at J; junction bases unmatched: 4. Germline loops: CDR1 MNHEY, CDR2 SVGAGI. The CDR3 spans 13 residues. The method was immunoSEQ multiplex PCR; TCRdb's version includes in-frame clones alone and lacks a portion of them. This sample has 200,000 to 250,000 clones; roughly 80% occur once, and the top ten carry 5.5% to 8.5%. The sequence was collected from a woman aged 70-85 years with acute or convalescent COVID-19. Input material: peripheral blood. The chain carries TRBV6-5 and TRBJ1-1; TRBD1 agrees at 7 bases. The CDR3 nucleotides read TGTGCCAGCAGTCGACAGGGCGGCACTGAAGCTTTCTTT. This gives the protein CASSRQGGTEAFF.